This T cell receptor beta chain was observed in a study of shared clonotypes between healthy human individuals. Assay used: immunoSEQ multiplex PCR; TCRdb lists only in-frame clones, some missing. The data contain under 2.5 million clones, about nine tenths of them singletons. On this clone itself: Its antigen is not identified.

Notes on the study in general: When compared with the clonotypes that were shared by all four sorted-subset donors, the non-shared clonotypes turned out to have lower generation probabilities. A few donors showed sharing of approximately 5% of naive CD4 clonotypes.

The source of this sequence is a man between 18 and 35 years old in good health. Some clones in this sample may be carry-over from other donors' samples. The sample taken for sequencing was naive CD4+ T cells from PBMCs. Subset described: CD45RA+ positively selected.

CDR3 sequence: CASSQVATSEGEQFF. The CDR3 bases are TGCGCCAGCAGCCAAGTCGCGACTAGCGAGGGTGAGCAGTTCTTC. The V call is TRBV4-3, the J call TRBJ2-1, with TRBD2 identical over 8 bases. The CDR3 length is 15 residues. Germline V gives CDR1 LGHNA, CDR2 YSLEER. The V and J ends lost 1 base and 9 bases, in that order; junction bases with no gene match: 8.